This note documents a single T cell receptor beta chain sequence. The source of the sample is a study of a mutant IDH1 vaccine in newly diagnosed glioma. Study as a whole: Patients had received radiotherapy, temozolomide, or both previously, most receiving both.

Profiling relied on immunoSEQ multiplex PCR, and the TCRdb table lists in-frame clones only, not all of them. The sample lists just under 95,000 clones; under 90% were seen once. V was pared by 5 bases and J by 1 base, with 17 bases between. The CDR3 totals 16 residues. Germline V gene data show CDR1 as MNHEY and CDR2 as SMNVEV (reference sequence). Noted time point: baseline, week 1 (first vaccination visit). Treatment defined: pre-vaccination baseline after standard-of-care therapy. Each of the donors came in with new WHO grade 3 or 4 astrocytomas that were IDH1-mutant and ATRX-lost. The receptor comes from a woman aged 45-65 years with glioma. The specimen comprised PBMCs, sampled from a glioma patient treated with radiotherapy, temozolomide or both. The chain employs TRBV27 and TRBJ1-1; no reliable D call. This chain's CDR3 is CASSGVPWASNTEAFF. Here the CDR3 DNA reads TGTGCCAGCAGTGGAGTCCCCTGGGCCTCGAACACTGAAGCTTTCTTT.